This TCR beta chain was captured in a study of T cell clonality in common variable immunodeficiency. Broader study findings: Common variable immunodeficiency TCR beta sequences reportedly had fewer deletions and N-nucleotide insertions.

Blood samples were heparinized, about 5 to 8 ml per donor. This clone showed up many times. As yet, its antigen is unknown. At one end the junction does not follow the germline gene, possibly because of a read error. The read ends 3 residues shy of where the CDR3 ends; the end is completed using the germline J gene. Sequencing input was equivalent genomic DNA from CVID and controls. Some clones are missing from TCRdb's copy, which holds only in-frame ones; the method was immunoSEQ multiplex PCR. The sample yields about 52,000 clones, without any singletons. CDR3 size: 13 residues. Germline lookup yields CDR1 SSHAT and CDR2 FNYEAQ (reference sequence).

The clonotype was recovered from a person between 18 and 75 years old in good health. The chain uses TRBV7-7 and TRBJ2-7, with TRBD1 matching over 10 bases. The sample taken for sequencing was peripheral blood mononuclear cells. CDR3 bases read: TGTGCTAGCAGCTTAGGACAGGGGGGCGAG. Its protein product is CASSLGQGGE. The whole CDR3 is CASSLGQGGEQYF.